Presented here are 29 T cell receptor beta chains from one specimen sequenced in a study of beta chain features in type 1 diabetes (dated by TCRdb to about 2018). Library creation used the immunoSEQ multiplex PCR assay. The entire isolated RNA was reverse transcribed using the High Capacity cDNA Reverse Transcription Kit, and thus expressed TCRB transcripts were sequenced. In TCRdb, the immuneACCESS table is reduced to in-frame sequences with V and J assigned. These tables do not hold every clone; where another copy was compared, an unresolved V gene accounts for under half, and the others remain unexplained. The table for this sample lists around 430,000 clones; 30% of them were counted only once. The ten biggest clones cover around 0.065% of the sample. The sequenced material came from naive CD4+ T cells from blood. This sample's cell subset or site label indicates: true naive CD4+ T cells. These receptors all stem from a man between 18 and 29 years old in good health.

The CDR3 sequence: CSVVEGAHSETQYF. CDR3 nucleotide sequence: TGCAGCGTTGTTGAGGGGGCGCATTCAGAGACCCAGTACTTC. The chain employs TRBV29-1 and TRBJ2-5; 7 bases map to TRBD1. Germline V gene data show CDR1 as SQVTM and CDR2 as ANQGSEA. The J segment lost 4 bases and the V segment lost 4 bases, leaving 9 bases of the junction unmatched. CDR3 length: 14 residues.

This clone was counted between two and nine times. The chain combines TRBV7-9 with TRBJ2-7; TRBD1 matches at 8 bases. CDR1 and CDR2 (germline): SEHNR, FQNEAQ (reference sequence). The CDR3 covers 14 residues. The V gene end was trimmed by 7 bases and the J gene end by 2 bases; junction bases not matched to a gene: 7. The CDR3 loop reads CASMRTGKTYEQYF. CDR3 bases: TGTGCCAGCATGCGGACAGGGAAGACCTACGAGCAGTACTTC.

In its sample, this clone was seen a few times. Distinct nucleotide sequences in the sample also encode this CDR3. The rearrangement uses TRBV29-1 and TRBJ2-7; perhaps TRBD1 as D (5 bases). This CDR3 spans 11 amino acids. Trimming cost V 4 bases and J 2 bases, with 6 bases left between them. Germline values: CDR1 SQVTM, CDR2 ANQGSEA. The CDR3 nucleotides read TGCAGCGTTGCACAGGCCTACGAGCAGTACTTC. Residues: CSVAQAYEQYF.

The chain joins TRBV5-6 to TRBJ2-1; D not certain. Germline V gives CDR1 SGHDT, CDR2 YYEEEE. With 3 bases removed from V and 8 bases from J, the gap between germline ends came to 18 bases. The CDR3 is made up of 15 amino acids. The CDR3 here is CASSSLTDDSDEQFF. CDR3 bases: TGTGCCAGCAGCTCGTTGACGGACGACTCGGATGAGCAGTTCTTC.

This clone was seen a few times. CDR3 DNA: TGTGCCAGCATAAGTGATTGGCGGAACAATGAGCAGTTCTTC. Translating it yields CASISDWRNNEQFF. The chain is built from TRBV5-6 and TRBJ2-1; D gene ambiguous. Germline CDR1 and CDR2: SGHDT and YYEEEE. The CDR3 sequence is 14 residues long. Deletions cut 6 bases from V and 5 bases from J, with 15 bases between.

The chain joins TRBV6-6 to TRBJ1-2, with a possible D match to TRBD1 (6 bases). This CDR3 contains 13 residues. The ends were cut back, 11 bases at V and 2 bases at J, with 15 bases in the middle. Germline-derived CDR1 and CDR2 are MNHNY and SVGAGI (reference sequence). The DNA for the CDR3 is TGTGCCGGATCTAACGGACAGAACTATGGCTACACCTTC. Amino acid sequence: CAGSNGQNYGYTF.

The chain combines TRBV30 with TRBJ1-4; the D is unclear. CDR3 length: 13 residues. Trimming took 3 bases from V and 3 from J, leaving 8 bases between them. Germline values: CDR1 GTSNPN, CDR2 SVGIG (reference sequence). The CDR3 sequence is CAWSGLSNEKLFF. As DNA, the CDR3 is TGTGCCTGGAGCGGCCTTTCTAATGAAAAACTGTTTTTT.

The chain combines TRBV28 with TRBJ2-2, with TRBD2 matching over 12 bases. The trim removed 6 bases at V and 4 bases at J, leaving 3 bases unmatched. This CDR3 contains 15 residues. CDR1 is MDHEN and CDR2 is SYDVKM in the germline V gene. The DNA for the CDR3 is TGTGCCAGCAGGCTAGCGGGAGGGACCACCGGGGAGCTGTTTTTT. Residues: CASRLAGGTTGELFF.

The chain carries TRBV19 and TRBJ2-7; no reliable D call. Trimming stripped 4 bases from V and 5 bases from J, with 12 bases between. CDR1 LNHDA and CDR2 SQIVND come from the germline V gene (reference sequence). CDR3 length: 13 residues. The DNA for the CDR3 is TGTGCCAGTAGTAGAAGGATCAATAACGAGCAGTACTTC. Protein: CASSRRINNEQYF.

The chain is built from TRBV29-1 and TRBJ2-3; D unclear. Germline V gene sequence: CDR1 SQVTM, CDR2 ANQGSEA. The ends were cut back, 1 base at V and 0 bases at J, with 11 bases in the middle. CDR3 length: 15 residues. DNA of the CDR3: TGCAGCGTTGAAGGGGGATATTACAGCACAGATACGCAGTATTTT. Its translation: CSVEGGYYSTDTQYF.

This chain joins TRBV7-6 and TRBJ2-2; TRBD1 matches at 9 bases. The junction had 9 bases not matched to a gene; V was cut back by 5 bases and J by 5 bases. The CDR3 totals 16 residues. Germline V gives CDR1 SGHVS, CDR2 FNYEAQ. The CDR3 DNA follows: TGTGCCAGCAGCCCCAACGCGGGACAGGGAACCGGGGAGCTGTTTTTT. It encodes CASSPNAGQGTGELFF.

The chain employs TRBV29-1 and TRBJ1-2; tentative D call: TRBD1 (6 bases). The V gene lost 7 bases and the J gene lost 4 bases, with 13 bases spanning the gap. CDR1 and CDR2 from the germline V gene are SQVTM and ANQGSEA. The CDR3 is 12 residues long. The CDR3 sequence is CSGGVDSYGYTF. The CDR3 DNA sequence: TGCAGCGGCGGTGTGGACAGCTATGGCTACACCTTC.

This clone turned up a few times. The chain recombines TRBV2 with TRBJ2-7, with D unclear. Germline CDR1 and CDR2: SNHLY and FYNNEI. The CDR3 is 13 amino acids. Trimming stripped 4 bases from V and 0 bases from J, with 7 bases between. The CDR3 nucleotides read TGTGCCAGCAGTGTGTACAGCTCCTACGAGCAGTACTTC. This codes for CASSVYSSYEQYF.

V usage is TRBV10-3 and J usage is TRBJ2-5, with no clear D. This CDR3 spans 14 amino acids. Between the trimmed V and J ends, which lost 3 bases and 3 bases, there was a span of 11 bases. Germline V gene sequence: CDR1 ENHRY, CDR2 SYGVKD. CDR3 nucleotides: TGTGCCATCAGTGACGGAGTGAGTAAAGAGACCCAGTACTTC. It encodes CAISDGVSKETQYF.

The table lists this clone with a few counts. J is TRBJ2-1 and V is TRBV15; D tentatively fits TRBD1 or TRBD2 (5 bases each). CDR1 and CDR2 (germline): LNHNV, YYDKDF (reference sequence). Trimming removed 0 bases from V and 6 bases from J, with 24 bases in between. The CDR3 has 19 residues. For the CDR3, the DNA is TGTGCCACCAGCAGAGATTTGGGCCGGGACCTACCTACGGGCAATGAGCAGTTCTTC. Translation: CATSRDLGRDLPTGNEQFF.

A few counts support this clone. This chain uses TRBV9 with TRBJ2-1; D call uncertain. The V and J ends lost 2 bases and 5 bases respectively, with 8 bases between them. The CDR3 runs to 13 residues. Germline CDR1 is SGDLS and CDR2 is YYNGEE. The CDR3 spells CASSVAGHNEQFF. In DNA form, the CDR3 reads TGTGCCAGCAGCGTGGCAGGCCACAATGAGCAGTTCTTC.

This clone was counted between two and nine times. The chain employs TRBV6-5 and TRBJ1-4; 7 bases line up with TRBD1. Germline CDR1 and CDR2: MNHEY and SVGAGI. The CDR3 totals 14 residues. J was trimmed by 5 bases and V by 8 bases; bases with no gene match: 8. CDR3 nucleotides: TGTGCCAGCGGGCCGGGACAGCTGAATGAAAAACTGTTTTTT. Protein product: CASGPGQLNEKLFF.

This clone has a handful of counts. The chain employs TRBV28 and TRBJ2-7, with D maybe TRBD2 (5 bases). The germline CDR1 and CDR2 sequences are MDHEN and SYDVKM. Trimming took off 8 bases at V and 3 bases at J, with 14 bases between the two ends. The CDR3 covers 13 residues. The CDR3: CASRRSSVYEQYF. The CDR3 nucleotides are TGTGCCAGCCGAAGGAGTAGCGTCTACGAGCAGTACTTC.

CDR3 residues: CASSLTGVAYEQYF. CDR3 DNA sequence: TGTGCCAGCAGTTTAACAGGAGTAGCCTACGAGCAGTACTTC. The chain has TRBV28 and TRBJ2-7; D is perhaps TRBD1 (5 bases). CDR3 length: 14 residues. Germline CDR1 reads MDHEN; CDR2 reads SYDVKM. V was trimmed by 2 bases and J by 2 bases, leaving 10 bases between them.

This clone came up a few times. This sequence joins TRBV2 and TRBJ2-7; D call uncertain. The V end was cut by 0 bases, the J end by 1 base, with 7 bases between. The CDR3 runs to 14 residues. Germline V CDR1 and CDR2: SNHLY, FYNNEI. The CDR3 sequence is CASSEAGISYEQYF. DNA of the CDR3: TGTGCCAGCAGTGAAGCGGGGATTTCCTACGAGCAGTACTTC. Together with reference TRBV2 and TRBJ2-7, the CDR3 gives the full variable domain: EPEVTQTPSHQVTQMGQEVILRCVPISNHLYFYWYRQILGQKVEFLVSFYNNEISEKSEIFDDQFSVERPDGSNFTLKIRSTKLEDSAMYFCASSEAGISYEQYFGPGTRLTVT.

The rearrangement uses TRBV4-3 and TRBJ2-3, with TRBD1 identical over 9 bases. In germline, CDR1 is LGHNA, CDR2 YSLEER. V was pared by 3 bases and J by 1 base, with 8 bases of the junction left unmatched. CDR3 length: 17 residues. CDR3 bases: TGCGCCAGCAGCCAGGCGGGACAGGGTAGGGGCACAGATACGCAGTATTTT. It specifies CASSQAGQGRGTDTQYF.

This clone appeared a few times. The V gene is TRBV18, the J gene TRBJ2-7; weak D call: TRBD1 (5 bases). The CDR3 covers 14 residues. Trimming removed 3 bases at V and 5 bases at J, with 14 bases between. The germline gives CDR1 KGHSH, CDR2 LQKENI. This CDR3 is CASSPSGSQNEQYF. CDR3 coding DNA: TGTGCCAGCTCACCTTCAGGGTCGCAGAACGAGCAGTACTTC.

A word on this clone: One junction end does not reproduce the germline sequence, and a read error may be involved. The V gene is TRBV18, the J gene TRBJ2-5; no clear D. Germline V gene lookup returns CDR1 KGHSH and CDR2 LQKENI. The CDR3 runs to 12 residues. CDR3 DNA sequence: TGTGCCAGCGCACCGGACCAAGAGACCCAGTACTTC. Its protein is CASAPDQETQYF.

The CDR3 is CSVDTRYNEQFF. For the CDR3, the DNA is TGCAGCGTCGACACTAGATACAATGAGCAGTTCTTC. V usage is TRBV29-1 and J usage is TRBJ2-1; possible D gene TRBD2, 5 bases. V lost 6 bases and J lost 4, with 10 bases in between. The germline gives CDR1 SQVTM, CDR2 ANQGSEA. The CDR3 is made up of 12 amino acids.

The rearrangement uses TRBV7-2 and TRBJ1-2, with TRBD1 matching 7 bases. Germline V gene data show CDR1 as SGHTA and CDR2 as FQGNSA. This CDR3 region has 14 residues. Trimming cost V 0 bases and J 8 bases; bases outside gene matches: 6. CDR3 sequence reads: CASSLADRIVGYTF. The CDR3 DNA is TGTGCCAGCAGCTTAGCGGACAGGATTGTAGGCTACACCTTC.

This clone was counted a few times. This chain joins TRBV19 and TRBJ1-1, with 7 positions matching TRBD1. Germline lookup yields CDR1 LNHDA and CDR2 SQIVND (reference sequence). After removal of 1 base from V and 3 bases from J, the junction contained 5 bases not matched to a gene. The length of the CDR3 is 15 residues. The CDR3 nucleotides read TGTGCCAGTAGTATAGTAGGAACAGGGGACACTGAAGCTTTCTTT. Protein: CASSIVGTGDTEAFF. Using reference TRBV19 and TRBJ1-1 for the parts outside the CDR3, the full variable domain is DGGITQSPKYLFRKEGQNVTLSCEQNLNHDAMYWYRQDPGQGLRLIYYSQIVNDFQKGDIAEGYSVSREKKESFPLTVTSAQKNPTAFYLCASSIVGTGDTEAFFGQGTRLTVV.

This clone has only a few counts. Distinct nucleotide sequences in the sample also encode this CDR3. The chain employs TRBV11-3 and TRBJ2-1; no clear D gene. Trimming cost V 1 base and J 5 bases, with 6 bases left between them. This CDR3 has 13 residues. Germline V lookup: CDR1 SGHNT, CDR2 YENEEA. CDR3 DNA sequence: TGTGCCAGCAGCTTAGGGGCTAACAATGAGCAGTTCTTC. It codes for CASSLGANNEQFF.

This clone was seen a single time. The chain has TRBV29-1 and TRBJ2-5, with TRBD2 identical over 10 bases. This CDR3 contains 14 residues. The V gene end was trimmed by 6 bases and the J gene end by 3 bases; junction bases not matched to a gene: 7. The V gene's germline CDR1 is SQVTM and CDR2 ANQGSEA. The CDR3 loop is CSVLSTSGKETQYF. In nucleotides, the CDR3 is TGCAGCGTCCTATCTACTAGCGGGAAAGAGACCCAGTACTTC.

This clone was counted only a few times. CDR3 protein: CASRPSGTSAWSSYEQYF. The CDR3 DNA follows: TGCGCCAGCAGACCCTCCGGGACTAGCGCATGGAGCTCCTACGAGCAGTACTTC. This chain uses TRBV23-1 with TRBJ2-7, with 10 positions matching TRBD2. TRBV23-1 belongs to the ORF category, with a function that is uncertain. The J segment lost 0 bases and the V segment lost 6 bases, leaving 14 bases of the junction unmatched. This CDR3 region has 18 residues.